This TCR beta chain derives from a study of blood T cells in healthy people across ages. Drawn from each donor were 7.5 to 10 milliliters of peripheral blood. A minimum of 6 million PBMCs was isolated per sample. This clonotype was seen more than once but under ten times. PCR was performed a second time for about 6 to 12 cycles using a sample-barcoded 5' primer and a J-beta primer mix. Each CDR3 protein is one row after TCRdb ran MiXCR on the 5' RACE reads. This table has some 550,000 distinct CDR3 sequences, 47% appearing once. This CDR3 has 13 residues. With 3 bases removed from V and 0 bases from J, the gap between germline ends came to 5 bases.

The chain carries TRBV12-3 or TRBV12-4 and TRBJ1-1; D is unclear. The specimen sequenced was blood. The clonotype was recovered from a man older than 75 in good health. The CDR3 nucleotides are TGTGCCAGCAGTTTTAAAGTGAACACTGAAGCTTTCTTT. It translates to CASSFKVNTEAFF.